The rows below give T cell receptor beta chains drawn from one sample of a study of metastatic and nonmetastatic thyroid tumors. TCRdb re-called the PCR reads through MiXCR. The sample carries approximately 79,000 clones, 7.5% to 9% recorded once. Sequenced input: blood. The receptors shown here come from a female donor with papillary thyroid cancer or a benign thyroid nodule (not recorded which). Some clones in this sample may be carry-over from other donors' samples. Both conserved end residues are part of each CDR3. D genes are given only for firm matches. Size tells how often a clone was seen (once, few, many) or the class of an expanded clone, and some rows leave it out.

j_call	d_call	clone_size	v_call	cdr3_aa	cdr3_nt
TRBJ2-1	TRBD2	many	TRBV5-6	CASSPPSGGARYNEQFF	TGTGCCAGCAGTCCTCCTAGCGGGGGCGCCAGGTACAATGAGCAGTTCTTC
TRBJ2-2	-	few	TRBV10-3	CAIILLSRAGGELFF	TGTGCCATCATACTACTATCTCGGGCGGGCGGGGAGCTGTTTTTT
TRBJ2-7	TRBD1	once	TRBV4-2	CASSQFGQGGSYEQYF	TGTGCCAGCAGCCAATTTGGACAGGGGGGGTCCTATGAGCAGTACTTC
TRBJ2-2	TRBD1	many	TRBV24-1	CATSRQGAGTGELFF	TGTGCCACCTCAAGACAGGGGGCTGGCACCGGGGAGCTGTTTTTT
TRBJ1-1	-	few	TRBV10-2	CASRVLGRGNTEAFF	TGCGCCAGCAGGGTGCTCGGCCGGGGGAACACTGAAGCTTTCTTT
TRBJ1-1	-	many	TRBV30	CAWSPPWMNTEAFF	TGTGCCTGGAGCCCCCCGTGGATGAACACTGAAGCTTTCTTT
TRBJ2-7	TRBD1	many	TRBV7-9	CASSPQGDRGGEQYF	TGTGCCAGCAGCCCCCAGGGCGACAGGGGTGGGGAGCAGTACTTC
TRBJ2-7	TRBD2	many	TRBV7-2	CASSLAGGSYEQYF	TGTGCCAGCAGCCTAGCGGGGGGTAGCTACGAGCAGTACTTC
TRBJ1-4	-	many	TRBV28	CASSLPHGEREKLFF	TGTGCCAGCAGTTTGCCGCACGGGGAGAGGGAAAAACTGTTTTTT
TRBJ2-7	-	few	TRBV5-1	CASSFGDTTYEQYF	TGCGCCAGCAGCTTTGGGGACACCACCTACGAGCAGTACTTC
TRBJ2-5	TRBD2	many	TRBV7-3	CASSLMGGGGETQYF	TGTGCCAGCAGCTTAATGGGTGGCGGGGGAGAGACCCAGTACTTC
TRBJ2-3	TRBD2	many	TRBV29-1	CSVVLAGGLTDTQYF	TGCAGCGTTGTACTGGCGGGGGGCCTCACAGATACGCAGTATTTT
TRBJ2-2	-	few	TRBV14	CASSQYGELFF	TGTGCCAGCAGCCAATACGGGGAGCTGTTTTTT
TRBJ1-2	-	many	TRBV6-1	CASRPDSLLYGYTF	TGTGCCAGCAGACCAGACAGCCTGCTCTATGGCTACACCTTC
TRBJ1-3	TRBD1	many	TRBV12-5	CASGPGTGNGNTIYF	TGTGCTAGTGGTCCCGGGACAGGGAACGGAAACACCATATATTTT
TRBJ1-5	-	many	TRBV12-3/TRBV12-4	CASSLSSGVVGNQPQHF	TGTGCCAGCAGTTTATCATCCGGGGTCGTTGGCAATCAGCCCCAGCATTTT
TRBJ1-5	TRBD1	many	TRBV20-1	CSALEQGADQPQHF	TGCAGTGCCCTAGAACAGGGGGCCGATCAGCCCCAGCATTTT
TRBJ1-5	TRBD1	many	TRBV2	CASSEARGRLPQHF	TGTGCCAGCAGTGAAGCCAGGGGGCGGTTGCCCCAGCATTTT
TRBJ1-5	-	many	TRBV19	CASSRGFRNQPQHF	TGTGCCAGTAGCAGAGGGTTTCGCAATCAGCCCCAGCATTTT
TRBJ1-6	-	-	TRBV9	CASSVDPTANSPLHF	TGTGCCAGCAGCGTAGATCCTACCGCTAATTCACCCCTCCACTTT
TRBJ1-4	-	many	TRBV5-1	CASGLGATNEKLFF	TGCGCCAGCGGCCTGGGGGCAACTAATGAAAAACTGTTTTTT
TRBJ1-3	-	-	TRBV18	CASSPFDSSGGNTIYF	TGTGCCAGCTCACCCTTCGACAGTAGTGGCGGAAACACCATATATTTT
TRBJ1-5	TRBD1	many	TRBV29-1	CSAGQGNQPQHF	TGCAGCGCTGGACAGGGGAATCAGCCCCAGCATTTT
TRBJ2-2	-	many	TRBV7-9	CASSLDARNTGELFF	TGTGCCAGCAGCTTAGATGCCCGGAACACCGGGGAGCTGTTTTTT
TRBJ2-4	TRBD1	many	TRBV20-1	CSARDLGQGNIQYF	TGCAGTGCTAGAGATCTGGGACAGGGGAACATTCAGTACTTC
TRBJ1-3	TRBD1	many	TRBV5-4	CASSQGDRVVDTIYF	TGTGCCAGCAGCCAAGGGGACAGGGTTGTAGACACCATATATTTT
TRBJ2-7	-	-	TRBV20-1	CSATDAVRSYEQYF	TGCAGTGCTACGGACGCCGTGCGTTCCTACGAGCAGTACTTC
TRBJ1-3	-	many	TRBV3-1	CASSQVGTSSGNTIYF	TGTGCCAGCAGCCAAGTGGGCACGAGCTCTGGAAACACCATATATTTT
TRBJ1-3	-	many	TRBV9	CASSAGLLGGNTIYF	TGTGCCAGCAGCGCAGGACTTTTGGGTGGAAACACCATATATTTT
TRBJ2-1	-	few	TRBV9	CASSLESSYNEQFF	TGTGCCAGCAGCTTAGAAAGCTCCTACAATGAGCAGTTCTTC
TRBJ2-5	TRBD2	-	TRBV19	CATQTSGGAQETQYF	TGTGCCACCCAGACTAGCGGGGGGGCCCAGGAGACCCAGTACTTC
TRBJ2-7	TRBD2	many	TRBV27	CASTTKVGLAGDEQYF	TGTGCCAGCACCACTAAGGTCGGACTAGCGGGGGACGAGCAGTACTTC
TRBJ2-3	TRBD2	many	TRBV4-2	CASSQVPSSGGTDTQYF	TGTGCCAGCAGCCAAGTTCCGTCTAGCGGGGGGACAGATACGCAGTATTTT
TRBJ2-5	TRBD1	many	TRBV18	CASSPPAGGHRETQYF	TGTGCCAGCTCACCACCGGCAGGGGGCCACAGAGAGACCCAGTACTTC
TRBJ1-2	TRBD1	few	TRBV6-5	CASSYTRGTGYGYTF	TGTGCCAGCAGTTACACACGGGGGACAGGTTATGGCTACACCTTC
TRBJ2-7	TRBD2	-	TRBV3-1	CASSQLAGGGEQYF	TGTGCCAGCAGCCAACTAGCGGGCGGTGGCGAACAGTACTTC
TRBJ1-4	TRBD1	many	TRBV9	CASSGQGANEKLFF	TGTGCCAGCAGCGGACAGGGGGCTAATGAAAAACTGTTTTTT
TRBJ2-5	-	-	TRBV18	CASSPRLDNAETQYF	TGTGCCAGCTCGCCACGTCTGGACAACGCGGAGACCCAGTACTTC
TRBJ2-7	TRBD2	-	TRBV5-4	CASSSVGGTTFGQYF	TGTGCCAGCAGCTCGGTCGGGGGGACCACTTTCGGGCAGTACTTC
TRBJ1-2	-	many	TRBV12-3/TRBV12-4	CASSLGWQNYGYTF	TGTGCCAGCAGTTTAGGGTGGCAGAACTATGGCTACACCTTC
TRBJ2-1	-	many	TRBV19	CASSRGSYNEQFF	TGTGCCAGTAGCAGGGGCTCCTACAATGAGCAGTTCTTC
TRBJ1-2	TRBD1	many	TRBV12-3/TRBV12-4	CASSLGRGRNYGYTF	TGTGCCAGCAGTTTGGGAAGGGGGCGAAACTATGGCTACACCTTC